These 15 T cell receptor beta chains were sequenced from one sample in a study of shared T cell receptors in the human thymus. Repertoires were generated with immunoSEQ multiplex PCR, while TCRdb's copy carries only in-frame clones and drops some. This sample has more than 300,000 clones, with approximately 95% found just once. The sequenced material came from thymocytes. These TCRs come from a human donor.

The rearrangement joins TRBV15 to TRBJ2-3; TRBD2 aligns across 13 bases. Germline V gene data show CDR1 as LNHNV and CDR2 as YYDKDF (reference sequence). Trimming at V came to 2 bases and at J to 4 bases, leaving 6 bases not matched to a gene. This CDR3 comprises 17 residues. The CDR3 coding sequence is TGTGCCACCAGCAGACCATGGACTAGCGGGAGTGCAGATACGCAGTATTTT. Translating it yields CATSRPWTSGSADTQYF.

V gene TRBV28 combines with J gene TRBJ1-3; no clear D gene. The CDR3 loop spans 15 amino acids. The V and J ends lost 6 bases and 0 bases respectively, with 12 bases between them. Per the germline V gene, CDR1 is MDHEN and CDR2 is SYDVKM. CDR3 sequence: CASRVSASSGNTIYF. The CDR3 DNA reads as TGTGCCAGCAGGGTATCGGCTAGCTCTGGAAACACCATATATTTT.

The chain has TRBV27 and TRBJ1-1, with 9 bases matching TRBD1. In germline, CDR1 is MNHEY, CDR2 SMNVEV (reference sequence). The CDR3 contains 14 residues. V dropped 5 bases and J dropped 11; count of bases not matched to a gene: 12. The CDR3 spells CASSRGQGHEGAFF. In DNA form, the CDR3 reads TGTGCCAGCAGTCGCGGACAGGGGCACGAAGGTGCTTTCTTT.

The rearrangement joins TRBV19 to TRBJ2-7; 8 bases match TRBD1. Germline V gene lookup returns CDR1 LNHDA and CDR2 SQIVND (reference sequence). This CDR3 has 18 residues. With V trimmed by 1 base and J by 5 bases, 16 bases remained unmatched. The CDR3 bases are TGTGCCAGTAGTATAGGGGGGACAGGCGCTTCTTCTGAAGACGAGCAGTACTTC. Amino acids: CASSIGGTGASSEDEQYF.

The CDR3 sequence is CASKQTIGTNTGELFF. The DNA for the CDR3 is TGTGCCAGTAAGCAAACGATCGGGACGAACACCGGGGAGCTGTTTTTT. The chain joins TRBV19 to TRBJ2-2, with D possibly TRBD2 on 5 matching bases. V was clipped by 7 bases and J by 0 bases, with 15 bases between them. This CDR3 has 16 residues. CDR1 and CDR2 (germline): LNHDA, SQIVND (reference sequence).

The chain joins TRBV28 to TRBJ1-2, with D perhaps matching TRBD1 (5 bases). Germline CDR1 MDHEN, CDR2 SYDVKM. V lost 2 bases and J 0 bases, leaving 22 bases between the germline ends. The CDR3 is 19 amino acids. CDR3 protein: CASSLHGTTDLFANYGYTF. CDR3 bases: TGTGCCAGCAGTTTACACGGGACGACGGACTTATTCGCTAACTATGGCTACACCTTC.

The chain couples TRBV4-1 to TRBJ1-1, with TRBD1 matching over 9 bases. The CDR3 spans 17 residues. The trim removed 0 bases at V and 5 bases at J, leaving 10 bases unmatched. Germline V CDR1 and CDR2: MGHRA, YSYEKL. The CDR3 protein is CASSQERGTGKSTEAFF. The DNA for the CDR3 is TGCGCCAGCAGCCAAGAAAGGGGGACAGGGAAGTCGACTGAAGCTTTCTTT.

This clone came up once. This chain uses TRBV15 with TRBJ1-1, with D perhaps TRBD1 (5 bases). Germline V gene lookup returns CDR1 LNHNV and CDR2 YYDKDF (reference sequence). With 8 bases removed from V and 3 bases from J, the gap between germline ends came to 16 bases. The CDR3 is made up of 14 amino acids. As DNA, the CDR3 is TGTGCCACCCGGTCGGGGACTCGGGACACTGAAGCTTTCTTT. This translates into CATRSGTRDTEAFF.

CDR3 amino acids: CASSTGGQGTDQPQHF. CDR3 bases: TGTGCCAGTAGTACAGGAGGACAGGGGACCGATCAGCCCCAGCATTTT. The genes are TRBV19 and TRBJ1-5; TRBD1 aligns across 9 bases. V was pared by 4 bases and J by 5 bases, with 9 bases of the junction left unmatched. CDR1 and CDR2 (germline): LNHDA, SQIVND (reference sequence). This CDR3 is built from 16 residues.

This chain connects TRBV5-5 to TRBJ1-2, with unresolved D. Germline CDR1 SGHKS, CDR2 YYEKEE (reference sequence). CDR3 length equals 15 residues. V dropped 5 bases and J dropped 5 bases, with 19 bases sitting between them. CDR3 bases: TGTGCCAGCAGGAGCCAAAATAAGGAGTGTTATGGCTACACCTTC. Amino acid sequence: CASRSQNKECYGYTF.

CDR3 DNA: TGTGCCAGCAGTTTACAGGGGGTGTCCTACAATGAGCAGTTCTTC. It specifies CASSLQGVSYNEQFF. V gene TRBV28 combines with J gene TRBJ2-1; 7 bases agree with TRBD1. There are 15 residues in the CDR3. The V gene's germline CDR1 is MDHEN and CDR2 SYDVKM. With 2 bases clipped from V and 1 base from J, the junction kept 2 bases outside the gene matches.

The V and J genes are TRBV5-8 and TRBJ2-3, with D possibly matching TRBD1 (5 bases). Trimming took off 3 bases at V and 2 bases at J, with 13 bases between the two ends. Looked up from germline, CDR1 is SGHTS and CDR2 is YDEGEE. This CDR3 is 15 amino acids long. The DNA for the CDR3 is TGTGCCAGCAGCTGGGGCCCAGGGCCCACAGATACGCAGTATTTT. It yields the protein CASSWGPGPTDTQYF.

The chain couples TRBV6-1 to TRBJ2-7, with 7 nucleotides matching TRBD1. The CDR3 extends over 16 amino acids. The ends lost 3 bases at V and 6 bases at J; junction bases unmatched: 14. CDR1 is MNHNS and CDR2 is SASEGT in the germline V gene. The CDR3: CASSENPPGQSLEQYF. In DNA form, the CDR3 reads TGTGCCAGCAGTGAGAACCCACCGGGACAGTCCCTCGAGCAGTACTTC.

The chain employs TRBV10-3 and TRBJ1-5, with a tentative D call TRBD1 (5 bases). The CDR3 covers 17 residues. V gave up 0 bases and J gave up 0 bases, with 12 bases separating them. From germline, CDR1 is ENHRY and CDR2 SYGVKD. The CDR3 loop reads CAISESLGRASNQPQHF. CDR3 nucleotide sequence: TGTGCCATCAGTGAGTCCTTGGGCAGGGCTAGCAATCAGCCCCAGCATTTT.

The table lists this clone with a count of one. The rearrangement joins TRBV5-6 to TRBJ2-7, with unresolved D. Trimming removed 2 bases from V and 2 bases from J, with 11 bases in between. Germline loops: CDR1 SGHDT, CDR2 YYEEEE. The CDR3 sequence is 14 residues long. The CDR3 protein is CASSFSSPTYEQYF. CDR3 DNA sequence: TGTGCCAGCAGCTTTAGCTCCCCTACCTACGAGCAGTACTTC.